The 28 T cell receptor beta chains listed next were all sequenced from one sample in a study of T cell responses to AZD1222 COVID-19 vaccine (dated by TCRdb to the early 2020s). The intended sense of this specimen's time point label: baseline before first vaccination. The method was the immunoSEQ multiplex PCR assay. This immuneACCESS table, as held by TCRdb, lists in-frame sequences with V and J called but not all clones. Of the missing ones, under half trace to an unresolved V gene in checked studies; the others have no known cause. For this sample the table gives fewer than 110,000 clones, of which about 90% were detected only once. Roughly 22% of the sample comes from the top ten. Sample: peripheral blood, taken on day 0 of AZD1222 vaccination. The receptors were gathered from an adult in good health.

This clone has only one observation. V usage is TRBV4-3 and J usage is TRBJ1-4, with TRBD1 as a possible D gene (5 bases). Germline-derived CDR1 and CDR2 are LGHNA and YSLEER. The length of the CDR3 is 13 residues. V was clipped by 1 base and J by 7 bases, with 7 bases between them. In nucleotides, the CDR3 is TGCGCCAGCAGCCAAGGTGGGACTGAAAAACTGTTTTTT. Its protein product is CASSQGGTEKLFF.

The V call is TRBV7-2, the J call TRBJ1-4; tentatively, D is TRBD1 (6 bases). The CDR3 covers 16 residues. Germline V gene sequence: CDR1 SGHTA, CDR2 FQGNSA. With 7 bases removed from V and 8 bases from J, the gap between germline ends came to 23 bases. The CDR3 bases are TGTGCCAGCAAAACAGGGAGTCAGGGGCCGGCGGAAAAACTGTTTTTT. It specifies CASKTGSQGPAEKLFF.

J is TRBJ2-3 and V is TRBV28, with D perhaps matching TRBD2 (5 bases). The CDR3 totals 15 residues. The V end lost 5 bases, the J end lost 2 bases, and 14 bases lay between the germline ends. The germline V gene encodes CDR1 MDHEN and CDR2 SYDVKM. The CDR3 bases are TGTGCCAGCAGTGGTGGGCACGGGGTCACAGATACGCAGTATTTT. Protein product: CASSGGHGVTDTQYF.

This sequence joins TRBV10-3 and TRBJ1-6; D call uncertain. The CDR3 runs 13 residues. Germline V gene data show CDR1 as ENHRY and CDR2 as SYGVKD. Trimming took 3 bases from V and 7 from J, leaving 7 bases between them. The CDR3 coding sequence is TGTGCCATCAGTGAATCCGGAAATTCACCCCTCCACTTT. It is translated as CAISESGNSPLHF.

The CDR3 sequence: CASSVETSGVYEQYF. The DNA for the CDR3 is TGTGCCAGCAGCGTAGAAACTAGCGGGGTCTACGAGCAGTACTTC. The gene calls are TRBV9 and TRBJ2-7, with 10 bases identical to TRBD2. The CDR3 contains 15 residues. The germline gives CDR1 SGDLS, CDR2 YYNGEE. With V trimmed by 0 bases and J by 3 bases, 3 bases remained unmatched.

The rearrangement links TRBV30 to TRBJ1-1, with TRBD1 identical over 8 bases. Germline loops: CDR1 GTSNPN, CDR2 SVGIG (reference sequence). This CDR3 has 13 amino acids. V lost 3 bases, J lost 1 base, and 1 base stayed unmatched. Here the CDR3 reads CAWRGQGNTEAFF. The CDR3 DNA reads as TGTGCCTGGAGAGGACAGGGGAACACTGAAGCTTTCTTT.

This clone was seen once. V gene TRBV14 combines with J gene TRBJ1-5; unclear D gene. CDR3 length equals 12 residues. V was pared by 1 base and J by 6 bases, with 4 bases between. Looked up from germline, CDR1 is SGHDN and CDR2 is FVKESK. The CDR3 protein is CASSQGGQPQHF. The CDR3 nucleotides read TGTGCCAGCAGCCAAGGTGGTCAGCCCCAGCATTTT.

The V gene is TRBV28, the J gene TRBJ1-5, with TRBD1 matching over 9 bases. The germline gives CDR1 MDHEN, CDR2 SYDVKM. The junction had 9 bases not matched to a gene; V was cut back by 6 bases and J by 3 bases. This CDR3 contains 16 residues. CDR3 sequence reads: CASRLPGTGYNQPQHF. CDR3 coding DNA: TGTGCCAGCAGACTCCCCGGGACAGGGTACAATCAGCCCCAGCATTTT.

The CDR3 nucleotides read TGTGCCAGCAGCATACAGGGGGCGCGGGAGACCCAGTACTTC. It encodes CASSIQGARETQYF. V and J are TRBV28 and TRBJ2-5; 9 bases align to TRBD1. Germline values: CDR1 MDHEN, CDR2 SYDVKM. The CDR3 is 14 residues long. With V trimmed by 6 bases and J by 5 bases, 7 bases remained unmatched. Full variable domain (missing parts from reference TRBV28 and TRBJ2-5): DVKVTQSSRYLVKRTGEKVFLECVQDMDHENMFWYRQDPGLGLRLIYFSYDVKMKEKGDIPEGYSVSREKKERFSLILESASTNQTSMYLCASSIQGARETQYFGPGTRLLVL.

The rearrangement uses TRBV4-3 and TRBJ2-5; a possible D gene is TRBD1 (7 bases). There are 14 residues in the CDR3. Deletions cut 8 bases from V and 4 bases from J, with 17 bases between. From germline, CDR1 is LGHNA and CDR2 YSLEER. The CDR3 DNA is TGCGCCAGCTCATCCAGGGGGGCGGGAGAGACCCAGTACTTC. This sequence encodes CASSSRGAGETQYF.

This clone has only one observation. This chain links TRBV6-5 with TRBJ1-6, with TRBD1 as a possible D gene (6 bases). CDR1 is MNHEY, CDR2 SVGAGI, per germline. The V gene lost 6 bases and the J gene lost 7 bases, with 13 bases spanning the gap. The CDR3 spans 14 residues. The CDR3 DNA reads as TGTGCCAGCAGAGCCAGAGGGGGAAATTCACCCCTCCACTTT. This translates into CASRARGGNSPLHF.

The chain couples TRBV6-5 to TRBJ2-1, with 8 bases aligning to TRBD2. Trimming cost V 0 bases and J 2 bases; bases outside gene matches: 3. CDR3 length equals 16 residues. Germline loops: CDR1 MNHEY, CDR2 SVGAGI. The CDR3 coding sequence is TGTGCCAGCAGTTACTCCAAGCGGGAGACCTACAATGAGCAGTTCTTC. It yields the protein CASSYSKRETYNEQFF.

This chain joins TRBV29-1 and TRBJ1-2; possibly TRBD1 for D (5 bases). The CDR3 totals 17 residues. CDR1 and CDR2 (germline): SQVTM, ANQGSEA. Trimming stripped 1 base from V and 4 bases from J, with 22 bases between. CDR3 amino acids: CSVEGWGEGERGYGYTF. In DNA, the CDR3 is TGCAGCGTTGAAGGGTGGGGTGAGGGCGAGAGGGGCTATGGCTACACCTTC.

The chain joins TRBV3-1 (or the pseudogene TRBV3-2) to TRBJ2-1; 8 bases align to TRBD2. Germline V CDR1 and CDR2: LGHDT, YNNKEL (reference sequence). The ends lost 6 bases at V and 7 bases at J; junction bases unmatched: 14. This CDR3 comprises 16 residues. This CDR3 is CASRTVSSGGMNEQFF. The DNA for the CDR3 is TGTGCCAGCAGGACGGTTTCCAGCGGGGGTATGAATGAGCAGTTCTTC.

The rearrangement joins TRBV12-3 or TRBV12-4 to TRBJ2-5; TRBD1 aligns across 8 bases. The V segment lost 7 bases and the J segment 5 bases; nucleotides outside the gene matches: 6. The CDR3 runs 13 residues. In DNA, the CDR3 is TGTGCCAGCACTCCTCAGGGGGCGGAGACCCAGTACTTC. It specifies CASTPQGAETQYF.

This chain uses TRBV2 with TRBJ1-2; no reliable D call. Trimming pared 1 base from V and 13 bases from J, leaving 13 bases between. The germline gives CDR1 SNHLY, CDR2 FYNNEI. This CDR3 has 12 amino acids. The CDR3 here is CASSEVSSSGTF. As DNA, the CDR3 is TGTGCCAGCAGTGAAGTTTCCAGTTCGGGCACCTTC.

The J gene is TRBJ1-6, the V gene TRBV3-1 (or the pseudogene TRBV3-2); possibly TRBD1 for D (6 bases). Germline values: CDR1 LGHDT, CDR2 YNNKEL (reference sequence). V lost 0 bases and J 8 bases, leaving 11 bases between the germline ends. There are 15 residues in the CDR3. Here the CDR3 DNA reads TGTGCCAGCAGCCAAGATCACCAGGGGTATTCACCCCTCCACTTT. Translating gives CASSQDHQGYSPLHF.

CDR3 nucleotide sequence: TGCGCCAGCAGCTTGGGACAGGGGGCAGTTGGTGAAAAACTGTTTTTT. This translates into CASSLGQGAVGEKLFF. This chain joins TRBV5-1 and TRBJ1-4, with 10 bases matching TRBD1. In germline, CDR1 is SGHRS, CDR2 YFSETQ. There are 16 residues in the CDR3. With 0 bases clipped from V and 7 bases from J, the junction kept 6 bases outside the gene matches.

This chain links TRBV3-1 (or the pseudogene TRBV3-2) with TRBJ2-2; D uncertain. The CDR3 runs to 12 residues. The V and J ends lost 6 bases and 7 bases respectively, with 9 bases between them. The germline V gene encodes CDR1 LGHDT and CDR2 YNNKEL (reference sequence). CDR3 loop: CASRPDGGELFF. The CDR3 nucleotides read TGTGCCAGCAGACCGGACGGCGGGGAGCTGTTTTTT.

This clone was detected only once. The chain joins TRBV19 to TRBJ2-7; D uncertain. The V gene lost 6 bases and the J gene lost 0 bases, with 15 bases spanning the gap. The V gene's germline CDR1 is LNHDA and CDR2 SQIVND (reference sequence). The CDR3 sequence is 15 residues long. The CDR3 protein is CASSYDTTPSYEQYF. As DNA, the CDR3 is TGTGCCAGTAGCTACGACACGACCCCCTCCTACGAGCAGTACTTC.

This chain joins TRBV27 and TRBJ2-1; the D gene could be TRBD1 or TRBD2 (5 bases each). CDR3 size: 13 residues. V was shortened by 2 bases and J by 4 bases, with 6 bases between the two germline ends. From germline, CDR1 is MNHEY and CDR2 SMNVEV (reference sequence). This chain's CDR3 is CASSLGGYNEQFF. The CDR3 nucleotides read TGTGCCAGCAGTTTAGGGGGTTACAATGAGCAGTTCTTC.

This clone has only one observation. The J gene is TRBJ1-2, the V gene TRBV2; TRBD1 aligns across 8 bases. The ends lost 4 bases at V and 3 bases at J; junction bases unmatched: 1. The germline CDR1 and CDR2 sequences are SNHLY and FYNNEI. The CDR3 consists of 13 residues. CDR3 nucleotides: TGTGCCAGCAGTGCGGACAGGGACTATGGCTACACCTTC. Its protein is CASSADRDYGYTF.

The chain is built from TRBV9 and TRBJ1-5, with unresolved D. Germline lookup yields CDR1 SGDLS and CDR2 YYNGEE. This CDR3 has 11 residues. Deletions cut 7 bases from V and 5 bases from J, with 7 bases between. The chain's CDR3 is CASGGDQPQHF. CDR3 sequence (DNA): TGTGCCAGCGGCGGCGATCAGCCCCAGCATTTT.

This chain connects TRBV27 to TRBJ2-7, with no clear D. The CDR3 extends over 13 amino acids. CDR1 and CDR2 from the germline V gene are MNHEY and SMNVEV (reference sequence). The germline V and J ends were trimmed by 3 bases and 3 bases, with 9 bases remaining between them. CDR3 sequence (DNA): TGTGCCAGCAGTTTCCAGGAGAGCTACGAGCAGTACTTC. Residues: CASSFQESYEQYF.

The CDR3 is CASSPREWSEQFF. In DNA, the CDR3 is TGTGCCAGCAGCCCCCGCGAGTGGAGTGAGCAGTTCTTC. The chain recombines TRBV5-4 with TRBJ2-1; D remains ambiguous. The CDR3 length is 13 residues. Germline assignment: CDR1 SGHNT and CDR2 YYREEE (reference sequence). V lost 4 bases and J lost 9, with 14 bases in between.

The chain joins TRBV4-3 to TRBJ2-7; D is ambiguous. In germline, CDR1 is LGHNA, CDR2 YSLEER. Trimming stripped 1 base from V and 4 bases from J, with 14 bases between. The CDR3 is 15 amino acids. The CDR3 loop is CASSQGTESWYEQYF. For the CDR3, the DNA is TGCGCCAGCAGCCAAGGAACCGAGAGCTGGTACGAGCAGTACTTC.

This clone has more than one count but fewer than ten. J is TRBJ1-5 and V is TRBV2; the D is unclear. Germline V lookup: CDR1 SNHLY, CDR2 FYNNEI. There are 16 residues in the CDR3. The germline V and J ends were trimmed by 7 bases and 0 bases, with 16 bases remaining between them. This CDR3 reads CASNDERWTSNQPQHF. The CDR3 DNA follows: TGTGCCAGCAACGACGAAAGGTGGACTAGCAATCAGCCCCAGCATTTT.

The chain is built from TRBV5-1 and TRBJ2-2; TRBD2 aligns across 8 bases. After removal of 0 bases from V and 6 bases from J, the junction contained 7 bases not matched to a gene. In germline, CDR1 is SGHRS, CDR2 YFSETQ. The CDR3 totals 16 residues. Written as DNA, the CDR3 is TGCGCCAGCAGCTTGGTTCCAGCGGGAGTCCCCGGGGAGCTGTTTTTT. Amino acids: CASSLVPAGVPGELFF.